Following are 21 T cell receptor beta chains from one sample sequenced in a study of T cell clones after liver transplantation. Method: immunoSEQ multiplex PCR; TCRdb's copy keeps in-frame clones and lacks some. This repertoire shows 95,000 to 130,000 clones, 90% found once; its top ten account for 0.65% to 0.95%. The sample in question was CD4+ T cells from blood, obtained 12 months after liver transplant. The source of these receptors is a human patient who received a liver transplant. Some T cells may have originated in the graft donor.

The V call is TRBV28, the J call TRBJ1-5, with 9 positions matching TRBD1. The CDR3 sequence is 17 residues long. Germline trimming cut 7 bases from V and 6 bases from J; bases unmatched to any gene: 16. Germline V CDR1 and CDR2: MDHEN, SYDVKM. CDR3 sequence: CASTESGDRVFAQPQHF. For the CDR3, the DNA is TGTGCCAGCACCGAGAGTGGGGACAGGGTATTCGCTCAGCCCCAGCATTTT. The variable domain in full, with the rest retrieved from reference TRBV28 and TRBJ1-5, is DVKVTQSSRYLVKRTGEKVFLECVQDMDHENMFWYRQDPGLGLRLIYFSYDVKMKEKGDIPEGYSVSREKKERFSLILESASTNQTSMYLCASTESGDRVFAQPQHFGDGTRLSIL.

In this sample, this clone turned up once. This rearrangement joins TRBV7-2 to TRBJ2-2, with D unresolved. The ends were cut back, 7 bases at V and 6 bases at J, with 18 bases in the middle. The germline CDR1 and CDR2 sequences are SGHTA and FQGNSA. This CDR3 contains 15 residues. CDR3 DNA sequence: TGTGCCAGCACCCGGGTCCTCGCTCAATCCGGGGAGCTGTTTTTT. Amino acid sequence: CASTRVLAQSGELFF.

CDR3 nucleotides: TGTGCCACCAGCAGACCTCCGGACAAGCAGTACTTC. Its protein product is CATSRPPDKQYF. V and J are TRBV15 and TRBJ2-7; a possible D gene is TRBD1 (5 bases). The CDR3 covers 12 residues. V shed 2 bases and J shed 8 bases, with 10 bases lying between them. From germline, CDR1 is LNHNV and CDR2 YYDKDF (reference sequence).

V gene TRBV29-1 combines with J gene TRBJ2-2; the D is unclear. Trimming took off 4 bases at V and 2 bases at J, with 8 bases between the two ends. Per germline, CDR1 SQVTM and CDR2 ANQGSEA. This CDR3 contains 13 residues. The CDR3 DNA follows: TGCAGCGTTGGGGCAGGTAACACCGGGGAGCTGTTTTTT. It encodes CSVGAGNTGELFF.

The chain links TRBV12-2 to TRBJ1-5. TRBV12-2 is annotated as a pseudogene. The CDR3 extends over 14 amino acids. Here the CDR3 DNA reads TGTGCAAGTCGCTTAGCGATTGGGGATCAGCCCCAGCATTTT. Protein: CASRLAIGDQPQHF.

The V gene is TRBV28, the J gene TRBJ1-5; 9 nucleotides agree with TRBD1. This CDR3 comprises 16 residues. Germline V CDR1 and CDR2: MDHEN, SYDVKM. Trimming took 3 bases from V and 6 from J; bases not matched to a gene: 9. Written as DNA, the CDR3 is TGTGCCAGCAGTTTGATGGACAGGGGTGTGGGTCAGCCCCAGCATTTT. Protein sequence: CASSLMDRGVGQPQHF. Variable domain in full (rest from reference TRBV28 and TRBJ1-5): DVKVTQSSRYLVKRTGEKVFLECVQDMDHENMFWYRQDPGLGLRLIYFSYDVKMKEKGDIPEGYSVSREKKERFSLILESASTNQTSMYLCASSLMDRGVGQPQHFGDGTRLSIL.

The chain combines TRBV4-2 with TRBJ2-3, with 10 bases aligning to TRBD2. With V trimmed by 0 bases and J by 4 bases, 10 bases remained unmatched. There are 18 residues in the CDR3. Germline values: CDR1 LGHNA, CDR2 YNFKEQ. DNA for the CDR3: TGTGCCAGCAGCCAAGATGCTCCGACTAGCGGGCGGGCAGATACGCAGTATTTT. This sequence encodes CASSQDAPTSGRADTQYF.

To note about this clone: The sample contains more than one DNA sequence encoding this CDR3. The rearrangement uses TRBV20-1 and TRBJ2-7; no firm D call. This CDR3 has 11 amino acids. V lost 1 base and J 3 bases, leaving 4 bases between the germline ends. The germline CDR1 and CDR2 sequences are DFQATT and SNEGSKA (reference sequence). The CDR3 nucleotides read TGCAGTGCTAGAGGTGGCTACGAGCAGTACTTC. It encodes CSARGGYEQYF.

In this sample, this clone turned up once. The gene calls are TRBV12-5 and TRBJ2-3, with 7 bases that match TRBD2. The CDR3 totals 16 residues. The germline CDR1 and CDR2 sequences are LGHNT and FRNRAP. V lost 6 bases, J lost 0 bases, and 9 bases stayed unmatched. CDR3 region: CASGLPPGGSTDTQYF. In DNA, the CDR3 is TGTGCTAGTGGCCTACCCCCGGGAGGAAGCACAGATACGCAGTATTTT.

The V call is TRBV7-9, the J call TRBJ1-2; no clear D gene. The CDR3 length is 12 residues. Germline CDR1 and CDR2: SEHNR and FQNEAQ (reference sequence). V was clipped by 0 bases and J by 6 bases, with 5 bases between them. DNA for the CDR3: TGTGCCAGCAGCTTAGCACTAGATGGCTACACCTTC. Translating gives CASSLALDGYTF. The full variable domain, rest sourced from reference TRBV7-9 and TRBJ1-2, is DTGVSQNPRHKITKRGQNVTFRCDPISEHNRLYWYRQTLGQGPEFLTYFQNEAQLEKSRLLSDRFSAERPKGSFSTLEIQRTEQGDSAMYLCASSLALDGYTFGSGTRLTVV.

This clone was seen once. This chain links TRBV7-8 with TRBJ2-3, with 8 bases that match TRBD2. The CDR3 has 16 amino acids. The ends lost 5 bases at V and 0 bases at J; junction bases unmatched: 7. In germline, CDR1 is SGHVS, CDR2 FQNEAQ. CDR3 DNA sequence: TGTGCCAGCAGCCAAAGGGCTAGCGGGAGCACAGATACGCAGTATTTT. The encoded protein is CASSQRASGSTDTQYF.

The rearrangement uses TRBV11-3 and TRBJ2-1, with D possibly TRBD1 on 5 matching bases. The germline CDR1 and CDR2 sequences are SGHNT and YENEEA. Trimming shortened V by 5 bases and J by 7 bases, and 24 bases separated the two germline ends. CDR3 length equals 17 residues. The CDR3 region is CASSPRPVGARPNEQFF. CDR3 nucleotides: TGTGCCAGCAGCCCGCGGCCGGTTGGGGCAAGACCTAATGAGCAGTTCTTC.

J is TRBJ2-3 and V is TRBV18; the match to TRBD2 covers 8 bases. The CDR3 length is 14 residues. J was trimmed by 5 bases and V by 4 bases; bases with no gene match: 5. CDR1 and CDR2 (germline): KGHSH, LQKENI. The CDR3 sequence is CASSQAGAGDTQYF. CDR3 DNA sequence: TGTGCCAGCTCACAAGCGGGAGCTGGAGATACGCAGTATTTT.

This chain links TRBV1 with TRBJ1-2. TRBV1 is recorded as a pseudogene. This CDR3 region has 17 residues. DNA for the CDR3: TGCACCAGCAGCCAAGGTACAAGAACTAATCCTAACTATGGCTACACCTTC. Residues: CTSSQGTRTNPNYGYTF.

The V and J genes are TRBV9 and TRBJ1-3; D call uncertain. CDR3 length equals 17 residues. The V and J ends lost 0 bases and 0 bases respectively, with 13 bases between them. Germline assignment: CDR1 SGDLS and CDR2 YYNGEE. The CDR3, as DNA: TGTGCCAGCAGCGTAGGTGTGGTTGGGAGCTCTGGAAACACCATATATTTT. Its translation is CASSVGVVGSSGNTIYF.

This clone has only a few counts. The chain is built from TRBV11-2 and TRBJ2-4; D is tentatively TRBD1 or TRBD2 (6 bases each). V was clipped by 0 bases and J by 9 bases, with 15 bases between them. The CDR3 runs 15 residues. Per the germline V gene, CDR1 is SGHAT and CDR2 is FQNNGV. The CDR3, as DNA: TGTGCCAGCAGCTTAGAATGGGGGGCTCTGGGCATTCAGTACTTC. Protein product: CASSLEWGALGIQYF. Full variable domain (missing parts from reference TRBV11-2 and TRBJ2-4): EAGVAQSPRYKIIEKRQSVAFWCNPISGHATLYWYQQILGQGPKLLIQFQNNGVVDDSQLPKDRFSAERLKGVDSTLKIQPAKLEDSAVYLCASSLEWGALGIQYFGAGTRLSVL.

The rearrangement links TRBV5-1 to TRBJ2-3; D possibly corresponds to TRBD1 (6 bases). CDR3 length equals 18 residues. Germline values: CDR1 SGHRS, CDR2 YFSETQ. The ends were cut back, 2 bases at V and 0 bases at J, with 19 bases in the middle. The CDR3 sequence is CASSLGQTPAESTDTQYF. CDR3 DNA sequence: TGCGCCAGCAGCTTAGGACAGACACCCGCGGAGAGCACAGATACGCAGTATTTT.

The V and J genes are TRBV5-1 and TRBJ1-1; D not certain. This CDR3 has 15 amino acids. Germline V gives CDR1 SGHRS, CDR2 YFSETQ. Deletions cut 3 bases from V and 1 base from J, with 13 bases between. The CDR3 DNA sequence: TGCGCCAGCAGCTACCCCGGGAGCACGAACACTGAAGCTTTCTTT. Translating gives CASSYPGSTNTEAFF. The variable domain in full, completed from reference TRBV5-1 and TRBJ1-1, reads KAGVTQTPRYLIKTRGQQVTLSCSPISGHRSVSWYQQTPGQGLQFLFEYFSETQRNKGNFPGRFSGRQFSNSRSEMNVSTLELGDSALYLCASSYPGSTNTEAFFGQGTRLTVV.

This chain links TRBV2 with TRBJ2-1, with D tentatively TRBD1 (6 bases). The CDR3 is 14 residues long. Germline CDR1 SNHLY, CDR2 FYNNEI. V gave up 5 bases and J gave up 8 bases, with 16 bases separating them. Here the CDR3 DNA reads TGTGCCAGCAGTCCTCAGGGGATAGGGGATGAGCAGTTCTTC. This gives the protein CASSPQGIGDEQFF.

The chain combines TRBV5-1 with TRBJ2-2; D gene uncertain. Germline-derived CDR1 and CDR2 are SGHRS and YFSETQ. CDR3 length: 15 residues. Trimming took 8 bases from V and 0 from J, leaving 14 bases between them. The CDR3 DNA reads as TGCGCCAGTAGGTTTGTAGGATCGAACACCGGGGAGCTGTTTTTT. It yields the protein CASRFVGSNTGELFF. Full variable domain (remainder filled in from reference TRBV5-1 and TRBJ2-2): KAGVTQTPRYLIKTRGQQVTLSCSPISGHRSVSWYQQTPGQGLQFLFEYFSETQRNKGNFPGRFSGRQFSNSRSEMNVSTLELGDSALYLCASRFVGSNTGELFFGEGSRLTVL.

V gene TRBV7-2 combines with J gene TRBJ2-7, with D uncertain. Trimming stripped 0 bases from V and 0 bases from J, with 6 bases between. Germline V CDR1 and CDR2: SGHTA, FQGNSA. This CDR3 has 14 amino acids. The CDR3 spells CASSLARSSYEQYF. CDR3 DNA sequence: TGTGCCAGCAGCTTAGCACGGAGCTCCTACGAGCAGTACTTC.